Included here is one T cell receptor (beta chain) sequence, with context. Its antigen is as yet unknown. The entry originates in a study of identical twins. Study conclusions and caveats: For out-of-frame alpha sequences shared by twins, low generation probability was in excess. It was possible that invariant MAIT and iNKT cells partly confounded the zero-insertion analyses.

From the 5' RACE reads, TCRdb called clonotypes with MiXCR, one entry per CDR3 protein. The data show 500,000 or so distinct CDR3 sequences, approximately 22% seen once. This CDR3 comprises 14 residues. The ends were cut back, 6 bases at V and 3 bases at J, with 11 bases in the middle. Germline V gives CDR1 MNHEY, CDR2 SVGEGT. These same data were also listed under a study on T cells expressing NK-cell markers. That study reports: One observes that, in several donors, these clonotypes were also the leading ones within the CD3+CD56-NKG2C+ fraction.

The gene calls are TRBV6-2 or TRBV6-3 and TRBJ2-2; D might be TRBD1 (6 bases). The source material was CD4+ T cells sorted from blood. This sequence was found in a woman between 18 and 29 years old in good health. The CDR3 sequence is CASRPTGYTGELFF. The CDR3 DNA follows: TGTGCCAGCAGACCTACAGGGTACACCGGGGAGCTGTTTTTT.